The clone carrying this T cell receptor beta chain was detected ten times or more. These data belong to a study of T cells after yellow fever vaccination. V gave up 5 bases and J gave up 0 bases, with 12 bases separating them. Germline assignment: CDR1 SGHTA and CDR2 FQGNSA. The CDR3 is 15 residues long. They built TCR cDNA with 5'RACE template switching, a step that put in a universal primer site and UMIs. Each CDR3 protein is one row after TCRdb ran MiXCR on the 5' RACE reads. The repertoire holds about 310,000 distinct CDR3 sequences, with roughly 3.5% as singletons. V gene TRBV7-2 combines with J gene TRBJ2-3, with a tentative D call TRBD2 (7 bases). The sequences come from PBMCs, collected on the day of the yellow fever booster vaccination. The clonotype was recovered from a man younger than 35 who received the YFV17D yellow fever vaccine. The CDR3 loop reads CASSRGGASTDTQYF. CDR3 DNA sequence: TGTGCCAGCAGCCGAGGGGGGGCGAGCACAGATACGCAGTATTTT. Full variable domain (remainder filled in from reference TRBV7-2 and TRBJ2-3): GAGVSQSPSNKVTEKGKDVELRCDPISGHTALYWYRQSLGQGLEFLIYFQGNSAPDKSGLPSDRFSAERTGGSVSTLTIQRTQQEDSAVYLCASSRGGASTDTQYFGPGTRLTVL.